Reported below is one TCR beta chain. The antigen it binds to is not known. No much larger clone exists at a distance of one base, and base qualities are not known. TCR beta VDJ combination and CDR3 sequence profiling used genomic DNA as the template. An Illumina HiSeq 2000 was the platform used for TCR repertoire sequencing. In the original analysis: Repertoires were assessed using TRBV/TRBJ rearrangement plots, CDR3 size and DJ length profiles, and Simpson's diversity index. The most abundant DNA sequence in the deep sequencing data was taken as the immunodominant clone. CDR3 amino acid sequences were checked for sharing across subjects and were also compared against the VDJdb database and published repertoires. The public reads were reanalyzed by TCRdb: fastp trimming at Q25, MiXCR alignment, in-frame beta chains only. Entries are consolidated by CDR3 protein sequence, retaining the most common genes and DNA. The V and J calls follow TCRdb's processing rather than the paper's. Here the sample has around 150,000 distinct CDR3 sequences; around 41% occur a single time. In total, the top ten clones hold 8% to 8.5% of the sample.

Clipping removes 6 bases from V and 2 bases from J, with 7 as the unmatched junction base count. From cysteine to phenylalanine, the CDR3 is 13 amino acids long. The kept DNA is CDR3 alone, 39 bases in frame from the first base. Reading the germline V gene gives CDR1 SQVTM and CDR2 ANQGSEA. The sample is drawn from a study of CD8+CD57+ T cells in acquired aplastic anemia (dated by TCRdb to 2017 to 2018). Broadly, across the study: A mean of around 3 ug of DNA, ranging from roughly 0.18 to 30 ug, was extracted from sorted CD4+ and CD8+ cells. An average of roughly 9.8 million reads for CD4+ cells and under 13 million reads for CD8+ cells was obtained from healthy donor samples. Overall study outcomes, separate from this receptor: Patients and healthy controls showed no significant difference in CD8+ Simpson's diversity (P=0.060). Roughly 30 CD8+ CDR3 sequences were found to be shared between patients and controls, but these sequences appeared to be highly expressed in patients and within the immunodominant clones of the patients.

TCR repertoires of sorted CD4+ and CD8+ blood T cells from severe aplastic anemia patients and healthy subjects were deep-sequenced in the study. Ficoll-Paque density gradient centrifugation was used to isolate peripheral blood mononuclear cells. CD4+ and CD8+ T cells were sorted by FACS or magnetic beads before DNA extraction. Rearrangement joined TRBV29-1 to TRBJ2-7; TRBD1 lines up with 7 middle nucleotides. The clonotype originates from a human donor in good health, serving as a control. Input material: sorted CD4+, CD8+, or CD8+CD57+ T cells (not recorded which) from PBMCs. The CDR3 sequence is CSVAGGDPYEQYF. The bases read TGCAGCGTGGCAGGGGGTGACCCCTACGAGCAGTACTTC.